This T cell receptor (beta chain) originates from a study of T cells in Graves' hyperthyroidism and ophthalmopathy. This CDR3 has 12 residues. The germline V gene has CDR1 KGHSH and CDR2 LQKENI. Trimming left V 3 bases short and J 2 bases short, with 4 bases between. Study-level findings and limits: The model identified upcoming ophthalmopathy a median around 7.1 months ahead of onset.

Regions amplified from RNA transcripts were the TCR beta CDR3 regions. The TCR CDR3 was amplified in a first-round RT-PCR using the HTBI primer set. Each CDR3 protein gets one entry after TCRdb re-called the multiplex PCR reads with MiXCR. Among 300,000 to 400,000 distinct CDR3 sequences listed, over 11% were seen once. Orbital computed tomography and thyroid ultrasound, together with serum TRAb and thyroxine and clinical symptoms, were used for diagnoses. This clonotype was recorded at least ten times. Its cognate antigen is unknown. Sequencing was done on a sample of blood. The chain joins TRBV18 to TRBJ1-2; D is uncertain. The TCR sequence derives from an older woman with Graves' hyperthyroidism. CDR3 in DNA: TGTGCCAGCTCACCTACGAACTATGGCTACACCTTC. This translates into CASSPTNYGYTF. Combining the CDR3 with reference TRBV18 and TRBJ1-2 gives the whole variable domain NAGVMQNPRHLVRRRGQEARLRCSPMKGHSHVYWYRQLPEEGLKFMVYLQKENIIDESGMPKERFSAEFPKEGPSILRIQQVVRGDSAAYFCASSPTNYGYTFGSGTRLTVV.